This is a list of T cell receptor beta chains from one sample in a study of cytomegalovirus exposure and HLA in healthy donors. Here immunoSEQ multiplex PCR was the method, and the copy in TCRdb shows in-frame clones only, minus some. The profile shows 120,000 to 150,000 clones, around 75% of them singletons. The specimen was PBMCs. These receptors originate from a woman between 18 and 29 years old in good health and CMV-seronegative. Each CDR3 is given with its conserved first and last residue. A D gene is named only where the DNA matches it firmly. The listing skips clone size in some rows; elsewhere it reads once, few, many or a size class.

j_gene | abundance | d_gene | v_gene | CDR3aa | CDR3nt
TRBJ2-7 | once | TRBD1 | TRBV11-1 | CASSWDREYEQYF | TGTGCCAGCAGCTGGGACAGGGAGTACGAGCAGTACTTC
TRBJ1-5 | NA | TRBD1 | TRBV15 | CATSRVLTGASNQPQHF | TGTGCCACCAGCAGAGTCCTGACAGGGGCTAGCAATCAGCCCCAGCATTTT
TRBJ1-4 | NA | NA | TRBV4-3 | CASSQVTDSNEKLFF | TGCGCCAGCAGCCAAGTGACAGATTCTAATGAAAAACTGTTTTTT
TRBJ1-5 | NA | TRBD1 | TRBV5-6 | CASRPPDRGLDQPQHF | TGTGCCAGCAGGCCTCCAGACAGGGGGCTTGATCAGCCCCAGCATTTT
TRBJ2-5 | NA | NA | TRBV18 | CASSPGAGRQETQYF | TGTGCCAGCTCACCCGGGGCGGGGAGGCAAGAGACCCAGTACTTC
TRBJ2-5 | once | TRBD1 | TRBV9 | CASSETGGAETQYF | TGTGCCAGCAGTGAGACAGGGGGCGCGGAGACCCAGTACTTC
TRBJ1-2 | NA | NA | TRBV27 | CASSLEDPRGVNYGYTF | TGTGCCAGCAGTTTAGAGGACCCCCGGGGAGTTAACTATGGCTACACCTTC
TRBJ1-1 | NA | NA | TRBV15 | CATSRASGVNTEAFF | TGTGCCACCAGCAGAGCTTCAGGCGTGAACACTGAAGCTTTCTTT
TRBJ1-5 | few | NA | TRBV5-5 | CASSRNRAGQPQHF | TGTGCCAGCAGCCGAAACAGGGCCGGTCAGCCCCAGCATTTT
TRBJ2-5 | NA | NA | TRBV5-1 | CASSLGARGHQETQYF | TGCGCCAGCAGCTTGGGGGCGCGGGGGCACCAAGAGACCCAGTACTTC
TRBJ2-6 | NA | TRBD1 | TRBV6-7 | CASSYSRGWTGPISGANVLTF | TGTGCCAGCAGTTACTCGAGAGGGTGGACAGGGCCGATCTCTGGGGCCAACGTCCTGACTTTC
TRBJ2-5 | few | NA | TRBV7-9 | CASSPPRGTQYF | TGTGCCAGCAGCCCTCCTCGGGGGACCCAGTACTTC
TRBJ1-2 | NA | NA | TRBV27 | CASSSSTGISYGYTF | NA
TRBJ1-2 | NA | TRBD1 | TRBV11-2 | CASSLDRGGGYGYTF | TGTGCCAGCAGCTTAGATAGAGGGGGCGGCTATGGCTACACCTTC
TRBJ1-2 | NA | NA | TRBV9 | CASSSRLGGGYTF | TGTGCCAGCAGCAGCAGATTGGGGGGTGGCTACACCTTC
TRBJ2-1 | NA | NA | TRBV13 | CASSSETSGALRNEQFF | TGTGCCAGCAGCTCGGAAACCTCAGGGGCCCTAAGGAATGAGCAGTTCTTC
TRBJ1-5 | NA | TRBD1 | TRBV6-1 | CASTRDRGGNQPQHF | TGTGCCAGCACTCGGGACAGGGGTGGGAATCAGCCCCAGCATTTT
TRBJ1-2 | few | NA | TRBV9 | CASMTDSLYGYTF | TGTGCCAGCATGACCGACAGCCTCTACGGCTACACCTTC
TRBJ1-1 | NA | TRBD1 | TRBV29-1 | CSVGQGQQAFF | TGCAGCGTCGGACAGGGGCAACAAGCTTTCTTT
TRBJ2-4 | NA | NA | TRBV19 | CASSLGAAKNIQYF | TGTGCCAGTAGTCTAGGGGCGGCCAAAAACATTCAGTACTTC
TRBJ1-5 | NA | TRBD1 | TRBV6-6 | CASRQGDQPQHF | TGTGCCAGCAGACAGGGGGATCAGCCCCAGCATTTT
TRBJ2-1 | NA | TRBD2 | TRBV27 | CASSFLAGGLYEQFF | TGTGCCAGCAGTTTCTTAGCGGGAGGGCTGTATGAGCAGTTCTTC
TRBJ2-4 | NA | TRBD1 | TRBV4-1 | CASSQLQGAYDIQYF | TGCGCCAGCAGCCAGCTACAGGGGGCTTATGACATTCAGTACTTC
TRBJ1-3 | once | NA | TRBV19 | CASSPRTGPGNTIYF | TGTGCCAGTAGTCCACGAACAGGTCCTGGAAACACCATATATTTT
TRBJ2-1 | NA | TRBD2 | TRBV10-3 | CAISDGTSGNNEQFF | TGTGCCATCAGTGACGGGACTAGCGGGAACAATGAGCAGTTCTTC
TRBJ2-5 | NA | NA | TRBV7-2 | CASSTPLGGETQYF | TGTGCCAGCAGCACCCCACTGGGGGGTGAGACCCAGTACTTC
TRBJ2-7 | NA | NA | TRBV27 | CASSLSGGGEGEQYF | TGTGCCAGCAGTTTAAGTGGAGGGGGCGAGGGCGAGCAGTACTTC
TRBJ1-4 | few | NA | TRBV4-1 | CASSQGTRAMSEKLFF | TGCGCCAGCAGCCAAGGGACTAGGGCTATGAGTGAAAAACTGTTTTTT
TRBJ1-2 | once | NA | TRBV6-1 | CASSEFGDTSYGYTF | TGTGCCAGCAGTGAATTCGGTGACACCTCCTATGGCTACACCTTC
TRBJ2-1 | NA | NA | TRBV7-2 | CASSLALFYEQFF | TGTGCCAGCAGCTTAGCCCTCTTCTATGAGCAGTTCTTC
TRBJ1-4 | NA | TRBD1 | TRBV7-2 | CASSLRTGYNEKLFF | TGTGCCAGCAGCCTTCGGACAGGCTATAATGAAAAACTGTTTTTT
TRBJ1-6 | NA | NA | TRBV9 | CASSPIHSNSPLHF | TGTGCCAGCAGCCCTATTCATAGTAATTCACCCCTCCACTTT
TRBJ2-3 | NA | NA | TRBV5-1 | CASSLGPGADTQYF | TGCGCCAGCAGCTTGGGTCCAGGGGCAGATACGCAGTATTTT
TRBJ1-1 | NA | NA | TRBV5-4 | CASSLPSWTEAFF | TGTGCCAGCAGCTTGCCGAGTTGGACTGAAGCTTTCTTT
TRBJ1-2 | NA | NA | TRBV6-5 | CATAPSTANYGYTF | TGTGCCACAGCCCCCTCGACAGCAAACTATGGCTACACCTTC
TRBJ1-2 | NA | TRBD1 | TRBV19 | CATADRDGYTF | TGTGCCACCGCGGACAGGGATGGCTACACCTTC
TRBJ2-2 | NA | TRBD1 | TRBV19 | CASTRQGQGGANTGELFF | TGTGCCAGTACCCGGCAGGGACAGGGGGGCGCGAACACCGGGGAGCTGTTTTTT
TRBJ2-1 | NA | TRBD1 | TRBV15 | CATSTRDRGNEQFF | TGTGCCACCAGCACACGGGACAGGGGTAATGAGCAGTTCTTC
TRBJ2-3 | few | NA | TRBV7-6 | CASSFEGDTQYF | TGTGCCAGCAGCTTTGAGGGGGACACGCAGTATTTT
TRBJ2-1 | NA | TRBD2 | TRBV9 | CASSVDPSGDNEQFF | TGTGCCAGCAGCGTAGACCCTAGCGGGGACAATGAGCAGTTCTTC
TRBJ2-1 | NA | TRBD2 | TRBV10-3 | CAIMTKLAGVGNEQFF | TGTGCCATCATGACCAAACTAGCGGGAGTAGGCAATGAGCAGTTCTTC
TRBJ2-6 | NA | NA | TRBV7-9 | CASGKGDSGANVLTF | TGTGCCAGCGGGAAGGGGGACTCTGGGGCCAACGTCCTGACTTTC
TRBJ2-4 | NA | NA | TRBV21-1 | CASIGGAGGAKNIQYF | TGTGCCAGCATCGGGGGAGCGGGGGGCGCCAAAAACATTCAGTACTTC
TRBJ2-2 | NA | NA | TRBV6-5 | CASSYSGGTATGELFF | TGTGCCAGCAGTTACTCGGGCGGGACAGCCACCGGGGAGCTGTTTTTT
TRBJ2-4 | NA | NA | TRBV14 | CASSHRDLQYF | TGTGCCAGCAGCCATAGAGACTTACAGTACTTC
TRBJ1-2 | NA | NA | TRBV11-2 | CASSLAPQGPGYTF | TGTGCCAGCAGCTTAGCGCCTCAGGGTCCTGGCTACACCTTC
TRBJ2-2 | few | TRBD2 | TRBV13 | CASSPRTSPGELFF | TGTGCCAGCAGCCCCCGGACTAGTCCCGGGGAGCTGTTTTTT
TRBJ2-6 | NA | NA | TRBV18 | CASSRGQLLEANVLTF | TGTGCCAGCTCACGTGGACAGCTTCTTGAGGCCAACGTCCTGACTTTC
TRBJ2-1 | few | TRBD2 | TRBV5-1 | CASSSGLAGGFSYNEQFF | TGCGCCAGCAGCTCGGGACTAGCGGGAGGGTTCTCCTACAATGAGCAGTTCTTC
TRBJ1-2 | NA | NA | TRBV5-4 | CASSPEGHYGYTF | TGTGCCAGCAGCCCCGAGGGCCACTATGGCTACACCTTC
TRBJ2-7 | once | NA | TRBV29-1 | CSVGQGHPNEQYF | TGCAGCGTTGGCCAGGGACACCCTAACGAGCAGTACTTC
TRBJ1-5 | NA | NA | TRBV28 | CASSLSRQNYQPQHF | TGTGCCAGCAGTTTGAGCCGACAGAACTATCAGCCCCAGCATTTT
TRBJ1-1 | NA | NA | TRBV11-2 | CASSYNPLNTEAFF | TGTGCCAGCAGTTACAACCCCCTGAACACTGAAGCTTTCTTT
TRBJ2-1 | NA | TRBD1 | TRBV7-2 | CASSSPRTGAHNEQFF | TGTGCCAGCAGCTCTCCACGGACAGGGGCCCACAATGAGCAGTTCTTC